This passage covers 13 T cell receptor beta chains from one sample sequenced in a study of shared clonotypes between healthy human individuals. CD8 cells regarded as naive lacked CD45RO, were positively chosen for CCR7, and omitted terminally differentiated effector memory CD45RA+ cells. Sequencing used immunoSEQ multiplex PCR; TCRdb keeps in-frame clones, though not all of them. This table has about 2,100,000 clones, roughly 91% appearing once. Sequencing was done on a sample of naive CD8+ T cells from PBMCs. These receptors came from a man younger than 30 in good health. Some clones in this sample may be carry-over from other donors' samples.

This clone was recorded once. In the same sample, other DNA sequences code for this CDR3. The chain combines TRBV6-5 with TRBJ1-1; 11 bases agree with TRBD1. Trimming at V came to 2 bases and at J to 5 bases, leaving 4 bases not matched to a gene. The length of the CDR3 is 15 residues. CDR1 and CDR2 from the germline V gene are MNHEY and SVGAGI. The CDR3 DNA sequence: TGTGCCAGCAGTTACCTGGGACAGGGGGGGACTGAAGCTTTCTTT. It is translated as CASSYLGQGGTEAFF.

This chain connects TRBV19 to TRBJ1-1, with a tentative D call TRBD1 (5 bases). The germline gives CDR1 LNHDA, CDR2 SQIVND (reference sequence). V gave up 1 base and J gave up 4 bases, with 13 bases separating them. The CDR3 runs 15 residues. The CDR3 loop is CASSIGGPRGTEAFF. The CDR3 nucleotides read TGTGCCAGTAGTATAGGGGGCCCGAGGGGCACTGAAGCTTTCTTT. Full variable domain (outside the CDR3, taken from reference TRBV19 and TRBJ1-1): DGGITQSPKYLFRKEGQNVTLSCEQNLNHDAMYWYRQDPGQGLRLIYYSQIVNDFQKGDIAEGYSVSREKKESFPLTVTSAQKNPTAFYLCASSIGGPRGTEAFFGQGTRLTVV.

The chain joins TRBV14 to TRBJ2-7, with D possibly matching TRBD1 (6 bases). CDR3 size: 17 residues. Germline CDR1 and CDR2: SGHDN and FVKESK. V was trimmed by 0 bases and J by 2 bases, leaving 17 bases between them. In nucleotides, the CDR3 is TGTGCCAGCAGCCAAGATCCGGGACACAATAGTACCTACGAGCAGTACTTC. This codes for CASSQDPGHNSTYEQYF.

The rearrangement joins TRBV29-1 to TRBJ1-1, with 8 bases aligning to TRBD1. V gave up 0 bases and J gave up 9 bases; unmatched junction bases: 6. CDR3 length: 13 residues. Germline CDR1 SQVTM, CDR2 ANQGSEA. Here the CDR3 DNA reads TGCAGCGTTGAAGAGGCAGGGGGCAGGCAAGCTTTCTTT. Its protein product is CSVEEAGGRQAFF.

The V call is TRBV11-2, the J call TRBJ1-1, with D perhaps TRBD1 (6 bases). CDR3 size: 15 residues. From germline, CDR1 is SGHAT and CDR2 FQNNGV. The V end was cut by 5 bases, the J end by 0 bases, with 13 bases between. The CDR3: CASSQSQGMNTEAFF. CDR3 DNA sequence: TGTGCCAGCAGCCAATCCCAGGGGATGAACACTGAAGCTTTCTTT. Full variable domain (rest looked up from reference TRBV11-2 and TRBJ1-1): EAGVAQSPRYKIIEKRQSVAFWCNPISGHATLYWYQQILGQGPKLLIQFQNNGVVDDSQLPKDRFSAERLKGVDSTLKIQPAKLEDSAVYLCASSQSQGMNTEAFFGQGTRLTVV.

The genes are TRBV10-3 and TRBJ1-1; D might be TRBD1 (6 bases). Trimming removed 10 bases at V and 3 bases at J, with 15 bases between. The CDR3 contains 13 residues. Germline assignment: CDR1 ENHRY and CDR2 SYGVKD. The CDR3 DNA sequence: TGTGCCACTGGGGACAAGTTTTACACTGAAGCTTTCTTT. Translating gives CATGDKFYTEAFF.

With respect to this clone: The identical CDR3 is also encoded by other nucleotide sequences in the sample. The V call is TRBV5-6, the J call TRBJ2-7; D is unresolved. V was cut by 2 bases and J by 1 base, with 7 bases left in between. Looked up from germline, CDR1 is SGHDT and CDR2 is YYEEEE. The CDR3 extends over 13 amino acids. CDR3 bases: TGTGCCAGCAGCTTTGGCAGGTCCTACGAGCAGTACTTC. Translated, it gives CASSFGRSYEQYF.

The rearrangement joins TRBV6-5 to TRBJ1-1; D may be TRBD1 (6 bases). The length of the CDR3 is 14 residues. Per germline, CDR1 MNHEY and CDR2 SVGAGI. V was pared by 0 bases and J by 6 bases, with 11 bases between. The CDR3 DNA reads TGTGCCAGCAGTTACTCTATAGGGGGTGCTGAAGCTTTCTTT. The encoded protein is CASSYSIGGAEAFF.

V and J are TRBV5-1 and TRBJ2-4, with D perhaps assigned TRBD1 or TRBD2 (5 bases each). Trimming removed 3 bases from V and 4 bases from J, with 11 bases in between. The CDR3 is 14 amino acids. Germline values: CDR1 SGHRS, CDR2 YFSETQ. The CDR3 region has the DNA TGCGCCAGCAGCTCCCGGGACGGAAAAAACATTCAGTACTTC. This codes for CASSSRDGKNIQYF.

CDR3 sequence reads: CASSQEGWNNEQFF. CDR3 coding DNA: TGCGCCAGCAGCCAAGAAGGGTGGAACAATGAGCAGTTCTTC. The J gene is TRBJ2-1, the V gene TRBV4-3, with D uncertain. The CDR3 has 14 residues. CDR1 and CDR2 (germline): LGHNA, YSLEER. V lost 0 bases to trimming and J lost 5 bases, with 8 bases between them.

This chain connects TRBV9 to TRBJ2-1; TRBD2 agrees at 8 bases. CDR1 is SGDLS, CDR2 YYNGEE, per germline. CDR3 size: 13 residues. Trimming removed 7 bases from V and 7 bases from J; junction bases left unmatched: 7. DNA of the CDR3: TGTGCCAGCCGAGCGGGAGATGTAAATGAGCAGTTCTTC. Its protein is CASRAGDVNEQFF.

This chain joins TRBV28 and TRBJ2-3, with D perhaps matching TRBD1 (6 bases). Deletions cut 5 bases from V and 4 bases from J, with 19 bases between. Germline lookup yields CDR1 MDHEN and CDR2 SYDVKM. CDR3 length equals 16 residues. The CDR3 nucleotides are TGTGCCAGCAGTCCTGGGCAGGGCGAGGGGGCAGATACGCAGTATTTT. It yields the protein CASSPGQGEGADTQYF.

V gene TRBV19 combines with J gene TRBJ1-2, with D possibly TRBD1 on 5 matching bases. This CDR3 region has 13 residues. CDR1 and CDR2 from the germline V gene are LNHDA and SQIVND (reference sequence). Trimming stripped 5 bases from V and 4 bases from J, with 11 bases between. In nucleotides, the CDR3 is TGTGCCAGTAGTCCGGGACCGTTCTATGGCTACACCTTC. Its protein is CASSPGPFYGYTF.